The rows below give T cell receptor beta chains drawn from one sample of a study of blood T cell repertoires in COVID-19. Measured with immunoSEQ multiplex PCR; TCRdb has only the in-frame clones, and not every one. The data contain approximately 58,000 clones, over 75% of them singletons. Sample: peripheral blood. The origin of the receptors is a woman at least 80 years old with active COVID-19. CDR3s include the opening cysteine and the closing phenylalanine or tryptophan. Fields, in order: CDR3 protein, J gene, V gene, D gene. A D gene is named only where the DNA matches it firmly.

CDR3: CASSLGAGPDTQYF
J: TRBJ2-3
V: TRBV28
D: -

CDR3: CASSTPGLSTYEQYF
J: TRBJ2-7
V: TRBV5-4
D: TRBD2

CDR3: CASSLGSSGTHTDTQYF
J: TRBJ2-3
V: TRBV11-3
D: TRBD2

CDR3: CASTTTGGAGPNEKLFF
J: TRBJ1-4
V: TRBV13
D: TRBD1

CDR3: CASSPRTSSTDTQYF
J: TRBJ2-3
V: TRBV7-8
D: -

CDR3: CATAQWAKETQYF
J: TRBJ2-5
V: TRBV5-4
D: -

CDR3: CASSLSDGQGNTIYF
J: TRBJ1-3
V: TRBV3-1/TRBV3-2
D: -

CDR3: CAIGGSQPDYEQYF
J: TRBJ2-7
V: TRBV28
D: -

CDR3: CASSPGGGNNQPQHF
J: TRBJ1-5
V: TRBV18
D: -

CDR3: CASAQGSNQPQHF
J: TRBJ1-5
V: TRBV7-7
D: -

CDR3: CASSPLAGAGNEQFF
J: TRBJ2-1
V: TRBV7-9
D: TRBD2

CDR3: CASSITPGGTDTQYF
J: TRBJ2-3
V: TRBV19
D: TRBD2

CDR3: CASNLGLGPRTDTQYF
J: TRBJ2-3
V: TRBV5-1
D: TRBD2

CDR3: CASSDGLAGGPKQETQYF
J: TRBJ2-5
V: TRBV10-1
D: TRBD2

CDR3: CASSNRWGRTEAFF
J: TRBJ1-1
V: TRBV19
D: -

CDR3: CASSPYGQTPTGNTIYF
J: TRBJ1-3
V: TRBV4-1
D: -

CDR3: CASSPPRLASTDTQYF
J: TRBJ2-3
V: TRBV18
D: -

CDR3: CASSPGDRGNEQYF
J: TRBJ2-7
V: TRBV18
D: TRBD1

CDR3: CAISVSGYYEQYF
J: TRBJ2-7
V: TRBV10-3
D: -

CDR3: CASRRSGGAENTIYF
J: TRBJ1-3
V: TRBV5-1
D: -

CDR3: CASSPRDRGRFRSMNTEAFF
J: TRBJ1-1
V: TRBV2
D: TRBD1

CDR3: CASSELNPDRNTEAFF
J: TRBJ1-1
V: TRBV6-1
D: -

CDR3: CASSEALADQETQYF
J: TRBJ2-5
V: TRBV10-2
D: TRBD2

CDR3: CASSSPGGQHYNEQFF
J: TRBJ2-1
V: TRBV28
D: TRBD2

CDR3: CASSLGTGEAFF
J: TRBJ1-1
V: TRBV18
D: TRBD1

CDR3: CASSLQTLRSPGNTIYF
J: TRBJ1-3
V: TRBV4-1
D: -

CDR3: CSAALGTTNEKLFF
J: TRBJ1-4
V: TRBV29-1
D: -

CDR3: CASRGTASTGELFF
J: TRBJ2-2
V: TRBV2
D: TRBD1

CDR3: CASSPATGVYGYTF
J: TRBJ1-2
V: TRBV5-1
D: TRBD1

CDR3: CASRLTAGGIGSYEQYF
J: TRBJ2-7
V: TRBV27
D: -

CDR3: CASSLFFSSGANVLTF
J: TRBJ2-6
V: TRBV28
D: -

CDR3: CASSPAGLAVCDEQYF
J: TRBJ2-7
V: TRBV23-1
D: -

CDR3: CASSSRLQNTEAFF
J: TRBJ1-1
V: TRBV5-1
D: -

CDR3: CASTLLTGSDGYTF
J: TRBJ1-2
V: TRBV5-1
D: -

CDR3: CASSDRGLGNTIYF
J: TRBJ1-3
V: TRBV25-1
D: -

CDR3: CAISESTRGGNTIYF
J: TRBJ1-3
V: TRBV10-3
D: -

CDR3: CASSSPGEKLFF
J: TRBJ1-4
V: TRBV28
D: -

CDR3: CASSQTGTSGSQGQYF
J: TRBJ2-7
V: TRBV3-1/TRBV3-2
D: TRBD2

CDR3: CASSEIGVLSPLHF
J: TRBJ1-6
V: TRBV25-1
D: -

CDR3: CASRQGVRSSSYNEQFF
J: TRBJ2-1
V: TRBV5-4
D: -

CDR3: CASSPAGIGNSPLHF
J: TRBJ1-6
V: TRBV7-9
D: -

CDR3: CASSHRETNTEAFF
J: TRBJ1-1
V: TRBV6-5
D: -

CDR3: CASDRAGNYGYTF
J: TRBJ1-2
V: TRBV7-9
D: TRBD1